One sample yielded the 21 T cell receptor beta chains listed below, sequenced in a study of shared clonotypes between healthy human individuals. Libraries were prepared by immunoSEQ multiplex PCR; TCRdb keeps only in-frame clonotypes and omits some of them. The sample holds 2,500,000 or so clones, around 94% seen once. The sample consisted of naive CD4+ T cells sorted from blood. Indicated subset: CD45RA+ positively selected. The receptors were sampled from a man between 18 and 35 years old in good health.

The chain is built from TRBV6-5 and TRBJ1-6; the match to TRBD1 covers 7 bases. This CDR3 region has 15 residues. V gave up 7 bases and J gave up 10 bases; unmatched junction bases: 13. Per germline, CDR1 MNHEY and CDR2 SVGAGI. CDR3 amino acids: CASTRSTGKGSPLHF. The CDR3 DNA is TGTGCCAGCACCAGATCGACAGGGAAGGGGTCACCCCTCCACTTT.

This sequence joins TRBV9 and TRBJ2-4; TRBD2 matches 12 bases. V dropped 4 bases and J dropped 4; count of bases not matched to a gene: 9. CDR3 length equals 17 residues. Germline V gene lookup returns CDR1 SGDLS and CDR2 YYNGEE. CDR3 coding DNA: TGTGCCAGCAGCACGTTAGGACTAGCGGGACCTAAAAACATTCAGTACTTC. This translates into CASSTLGLAGPKNIQYF.

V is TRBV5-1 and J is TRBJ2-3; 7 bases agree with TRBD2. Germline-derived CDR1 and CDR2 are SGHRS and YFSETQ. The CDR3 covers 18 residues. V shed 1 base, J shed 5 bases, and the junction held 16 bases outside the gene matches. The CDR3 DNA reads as TGCGCCAGCAGCTTGATTGGTTTGGGCTGGGAGGGGAAAGATACGCAGTATTTT. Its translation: CASSLIGLGWEGKDTQYF.

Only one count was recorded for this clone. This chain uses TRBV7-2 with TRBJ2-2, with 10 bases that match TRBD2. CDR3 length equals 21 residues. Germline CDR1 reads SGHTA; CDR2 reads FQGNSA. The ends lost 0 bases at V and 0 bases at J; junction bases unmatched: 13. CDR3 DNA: TGTGCCAGCAGCTTAGCATGGGGGGCAGGGACTAGCGAGCCGAACACCGGGGAGCTGTTTTTT. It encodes CASSLAWGAGTSEPNTGELFF.

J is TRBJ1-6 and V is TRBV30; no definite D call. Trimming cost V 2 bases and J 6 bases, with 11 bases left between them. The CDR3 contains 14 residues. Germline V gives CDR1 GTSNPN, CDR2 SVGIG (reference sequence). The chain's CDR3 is CAWSSGPSNSPLHF. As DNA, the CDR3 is TGTGCCTGGAGTTCAGGTCCTAGTAATTCACCCCTCCACTTT.

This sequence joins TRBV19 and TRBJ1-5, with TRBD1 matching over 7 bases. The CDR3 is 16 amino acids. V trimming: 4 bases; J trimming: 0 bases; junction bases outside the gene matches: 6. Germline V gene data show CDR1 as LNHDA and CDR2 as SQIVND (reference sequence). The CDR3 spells CASSTTGSYSNQPQHF. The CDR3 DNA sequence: TGTGCCAGTAGTACGACAGGGTCTTATAGCAATCAGCCCCAGCATTTT.

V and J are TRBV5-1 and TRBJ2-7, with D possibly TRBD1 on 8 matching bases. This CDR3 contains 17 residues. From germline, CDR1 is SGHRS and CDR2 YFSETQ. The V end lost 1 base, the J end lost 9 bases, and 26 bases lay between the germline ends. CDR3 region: CASSLRGRGQAPLGQYF. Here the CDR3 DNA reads TGCGCCAGCAGCTTGCGAGGGAGGGGACAGGCCCCTTTGGGGCAGTACTTC. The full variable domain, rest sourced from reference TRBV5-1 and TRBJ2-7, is KAGVTQTPRYLIKTRGQQVTLSCSPISGHRSVSWYQQTPGQGLQFLFEYFSETQRNKGNFPGRFSGRQFSNSRSEMNVSTLELGDSALYLCASSLRGRGQAPLGQYFGPGTRLTVT.

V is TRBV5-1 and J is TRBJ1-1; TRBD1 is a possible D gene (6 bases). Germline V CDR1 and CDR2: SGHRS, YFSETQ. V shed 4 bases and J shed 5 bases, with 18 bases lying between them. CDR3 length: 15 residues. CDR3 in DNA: TGCGCCAGCAGCCCCGGAGACAGGTCGTATACTGAAGCTTTCTTT. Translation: CASSPGDRSYTEAFF.

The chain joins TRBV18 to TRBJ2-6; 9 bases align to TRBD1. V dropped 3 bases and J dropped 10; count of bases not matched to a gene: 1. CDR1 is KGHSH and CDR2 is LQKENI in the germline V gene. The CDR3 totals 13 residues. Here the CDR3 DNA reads TGTGCCAGCTCACCGGGGACAGGGAACGTCCTGACTTTC. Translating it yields CASSPGTGNVLTF.

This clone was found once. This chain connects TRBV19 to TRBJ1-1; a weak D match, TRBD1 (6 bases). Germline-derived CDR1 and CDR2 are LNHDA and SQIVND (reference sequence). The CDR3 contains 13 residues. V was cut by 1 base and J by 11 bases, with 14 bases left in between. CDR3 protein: CASSIGRGELAFF. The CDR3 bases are TGTGCCAGTAGTATAGGGAGGGGGGAGTTGGCTTTCTTT.

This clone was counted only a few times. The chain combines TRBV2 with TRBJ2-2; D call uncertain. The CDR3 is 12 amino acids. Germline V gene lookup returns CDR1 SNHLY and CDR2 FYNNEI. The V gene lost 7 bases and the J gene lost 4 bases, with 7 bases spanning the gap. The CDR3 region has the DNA TGTGCCAGCAAACGGGCCACCGGGGAGCTGTTTTTT. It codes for CASKRATGELFF. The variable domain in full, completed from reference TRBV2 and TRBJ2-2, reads EPEVTQTPSHQVTQMGQEVILRCVPISNHLYFYWYRQILGQKVEFLVSFYNNEISEKSEIFDDQFSVERPDGSNFTLKIRSTKLEDSAMYFCASKRATGELFFGEGSRLTVL.

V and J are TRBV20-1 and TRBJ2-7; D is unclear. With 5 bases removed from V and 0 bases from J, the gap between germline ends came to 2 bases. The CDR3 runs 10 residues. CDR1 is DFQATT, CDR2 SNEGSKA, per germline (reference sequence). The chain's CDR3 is CSAHSYEQYF. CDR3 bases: TGCAGTGCTCACTCCTACGAGCAGTACTTC.

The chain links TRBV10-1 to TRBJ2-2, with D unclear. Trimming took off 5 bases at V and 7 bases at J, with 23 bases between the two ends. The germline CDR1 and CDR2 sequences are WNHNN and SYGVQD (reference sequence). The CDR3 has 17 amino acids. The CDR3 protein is CASSPAYGRVTGGELFF. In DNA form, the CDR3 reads TGCGCCAGCAGTCCCGCATATGGAAGGGTAACGGGCGGGGAGCTGTTTTTT.

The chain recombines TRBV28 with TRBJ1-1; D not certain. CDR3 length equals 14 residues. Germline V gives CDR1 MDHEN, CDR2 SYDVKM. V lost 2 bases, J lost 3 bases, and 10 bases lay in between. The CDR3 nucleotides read TGTGCCAGCAGTTTACCCAGCTTATACACTGAAGCTTTCTTT. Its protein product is CASSLPSLYTEAFF.

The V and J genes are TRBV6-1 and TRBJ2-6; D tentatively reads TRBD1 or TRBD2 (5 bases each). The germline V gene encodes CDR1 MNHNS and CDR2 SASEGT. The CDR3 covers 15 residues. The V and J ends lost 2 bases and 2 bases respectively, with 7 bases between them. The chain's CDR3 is CASSEPGPGANVLTF. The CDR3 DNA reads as TGTGCCAGCAGTGAACCGGGGCCTGGGGCCAACGTCCTGACTTTC.

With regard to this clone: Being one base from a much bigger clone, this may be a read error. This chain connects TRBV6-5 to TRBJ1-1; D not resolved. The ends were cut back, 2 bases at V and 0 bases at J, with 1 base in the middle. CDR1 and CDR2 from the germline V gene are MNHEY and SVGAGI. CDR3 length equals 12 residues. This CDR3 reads CASSYVNTEAFF. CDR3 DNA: TGTGCCAGCAGTTACGTGAACACTGAAGCTTTCTTT.

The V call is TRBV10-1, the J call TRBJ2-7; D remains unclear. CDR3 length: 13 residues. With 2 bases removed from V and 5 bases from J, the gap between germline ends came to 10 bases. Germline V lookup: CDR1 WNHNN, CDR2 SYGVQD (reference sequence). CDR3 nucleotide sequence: TGCGCCAGCAGTGAGGGGTTTCTCCACGAGCAGTACTTC. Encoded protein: CASSEGFLHEQYF.

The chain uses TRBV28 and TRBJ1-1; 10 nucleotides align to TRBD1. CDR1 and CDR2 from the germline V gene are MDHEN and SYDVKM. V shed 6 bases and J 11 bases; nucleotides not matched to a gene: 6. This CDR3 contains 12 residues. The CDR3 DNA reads TGTGCCAGCAGATTAAGACAGGGGGCGGCTTTCTTT. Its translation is CASRLRQGAAFF.

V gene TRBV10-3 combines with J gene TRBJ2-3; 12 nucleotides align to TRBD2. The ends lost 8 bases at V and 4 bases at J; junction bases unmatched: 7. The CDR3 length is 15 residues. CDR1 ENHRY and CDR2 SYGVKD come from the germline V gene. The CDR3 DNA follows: TGTGCCATCTCTAGCGGGGGGGCTTGGTCAGATACGCAGTATTTT. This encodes CAISSGGAWSDTQYF.

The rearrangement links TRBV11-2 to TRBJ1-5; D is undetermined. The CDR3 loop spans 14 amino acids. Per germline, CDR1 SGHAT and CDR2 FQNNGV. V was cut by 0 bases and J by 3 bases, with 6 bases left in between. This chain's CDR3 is CASSLDGINQPQHF. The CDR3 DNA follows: TGTGCCAGCAGCTTAGATGGGATCAATCAGCCCCAGCATTTT.

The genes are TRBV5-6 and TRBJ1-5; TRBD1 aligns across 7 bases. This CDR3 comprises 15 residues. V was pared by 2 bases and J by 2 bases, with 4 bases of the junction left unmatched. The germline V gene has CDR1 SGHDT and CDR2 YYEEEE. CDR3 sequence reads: CASSLQGQGNQPQHF. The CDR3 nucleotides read TGTGCCAGCAGCTTACAGGGGCAAGGCAATCAGCCCCAGCATTTT.